Listed here are 26 T cell receptor beta chains from one sample, sequenced in a study of technical replicates of blood from a handful of donors. The data were produced by immunoSEQ multiplex PCR, yet TCRdb's version contains in-frame clones alone and is incomplete. Among about 83,000 clones listed, around 92% were seen once. The material sequenced was T cells isolated from PBMCs. The receptors originated from a human donor in good health.

This clone appeared a single time. The chain is built from TRBV7-9 and TRBJ1-5; the D gene is possibly TRBD1 (6 bases). Trimming cost V 5 bases and J 0 bases, with 17 bases left between them. Germline CDR1 SEHNR, CDR2 FQNEAQ (reference sequence). CDR3 length: 17 residues. In nucleotides, the CDR3 is TGTGCCAGCAGCCCCCGTGCGACAGGTGATAGCAATCAGCCCCAGCATTTT. Its translation: CASSPRATGDSNQPQHF.

V usage is TRBV2 and J usage is TRBJ2-2; TRBD2 is a possible D gene (6 bases). The CDR3 is made up of 16 amino acids. CDR1 SNHLY and CDR2 FYNNEI come from the germline V gene. The V end was cut by 6 bases, the J end by 5 bases, with 19 bases between. The CDR3 region has the DNA TGTGCCAGCAGCCCTAGGGACCGACTAGGAACCGGGGAGCTGTTTTTT. Protein: CASSPRDRLGTGELFF.

The V and J genes are TRBV28 and TRBJ2-1; TRBD2 matches at 11 bases. From germline, CDR1 is MDHEN and CDR2 SYDVKM. The trim removed 2 bases at V and 7 bases at J, leaving 10 bases unmatched. The CDR3 covers 17 residues. The DNA of the CDR3 is TGTGCCAGCAGTTTAAGGCGGCTAGCGGGGGGAGGGAATGAGCAGTTCTTC. Amino acids: CASSLRRLAGGGNEQFF.

The chain is built from TRBV6-1 and TRBJ1-1; D call uncertain. Germline V gives CDR1 MNHNS, CDR2 SASEGT. Trimming left V 6 bases short and J 6 bases short, with 11 bases between. The CDR3 runs to 12 residues. CDR3 residues: CASSTDFSEAFF. The CDR3 nucleotides are TGTGCCAGCAGCACAGATTTTTCTGAAGCTTTCTTT.

V is TRBV7-9 and J is TRBJ1-2; D may be TRBD1 (5 bases). Germline V gene sequence: CDR1 SEHNR, CDR2 FQNEAQ (reference sequence). Trimming removed 7 bases from V and 5 bases from J, with 11 bases in between. The CDR3 has 12 amino acids. CDR3 in amino acids: CASTGGDYGYTF. DNA of the CDR3: TGTGCCAGCACGGGGGGTGATTATGGCTACACCTTC.

The chain carries TRBV11-1 and TRBJ2-2, with D possibly being TRBD1 (6 bases). The CDR3 spans 15 residues. V was trimmed by 3 bases and J by 3 bases, leaving 11 bases between them. The germline V gene encodes CDR1 SGHAT and CDR2 FQDESV (reference sequence). The CDR3 spells CASSLGSGDTGELFF. CDR3 nucleotide sequence: TGTGCCAGCAGCTTGGGTTCAGGGGACACCGGGGAGCTGTTTTTT.

The V and J genes are TRBV5-1 and TRBJ2-5, with 8 bases that match TRBD1. Germline V CDR1 and CDR2: SGHRS, YFSETQ. The CDR3 has 15 amino acids. V dropped 4 bases and J dropped 3; count of bases not matched to a gene: 8. This CDR3 is CASSRGGTGKETQYF. The CDR3 DNA reads TGCGCCAGCAGCCGGGGCGGGACAGGTAAAGAGACCCAGTACTTC.

V usage is TRBV5-1 and J usage is TRBJ2-7, with D perhaps matching TRBD2 (6 bases). The V gene lost 3 bases and the J gene lost 3 bases, with 13 bases spanning the gap. CDR3 length equals 14 residues. Germline CDR1 and CDR2: SGHRS and YFSETQ. Here the CDR3 DNA reads TGCGCCAGCAGCTCGACTAGTCTGGACTACGAGCAGTACTTC. Its translation is CASSSTSLDYEQYF.

This chain joins TRBV11-3 and TRBJ1-1, with D unclear. The germline V gene has CDR1 SGHNT and CDR2 YENEEA. The CDR3 is made up of 14 amino acids. Trimming removed 0 bases from V and 2 bases from J, with 7 bases in between. This CDR3 reads CASSLDLVNTEAFF. CDR3 in DNA: TGTGCCAGCAGCTTAGATCTAGTTAACACTGAAGCTTTCTTT.

This clone was seen more than once but under ten times. The gene calls are TRBV7-8 and TRBJ2-7; D is perhaps TRBD1 (6 bases). CDR1 and CDR2 (germline): SGHVS, FQNEAQ. The V end lost 5 bases, the J end lost 7 bases, and 21 bases lay between the germline ends. The CDR3 spans 15 residues. In nucleotides, the CDR3 is TGTGCCAGCAGCGAACGATTCGACAGGTTGAGGGAGCAGTACTTC. Encoded protein: CASSERFDRLREQYF.

The chain is built from TRBV28 and TRBJ2-7; no definite D call. The CDR3 consists of 11 residues. Germline V CDR1 and CDR2: MDHEN, SYDVKM. V dropped 5 bases and J dropped 5 bases, with 7 bases sitting between them. This CDR3 is CASSLGDEQYF. The DNA for the CDR3 is TGTGCCAGCAGTCTCGGTGACGAGCAGTACTTC.

This chain joins TRBV28 and TRBJ2-2, with a weak D call TRBD2 (6 bases). V lost 7 bases and J lost 3, with 12 bases in between. CDR1 and CDR2 from the germline V gene are MDHEN and SYDVKM. This CDR3 is built from 14 residues. DNA for the CDR3: TGTGCCAGCATAGGGAGGATGGACACCGGGGAGCTGTTTTTT. This translates into CASIGRMDTGELFF. Full variable domain (outside the CDR3, taken from reference TRBV28 and TRBJ2-2): DVKVTQSSRYLVKRTGEKVFLECVQDMDHENMFWYRQDPGLGLRLIYFSYDVKMKEKGDIPEGYSVSREKKERFSLILESASTNQTSMYLCASIGRMDTGELFFGEGSRLTVL.

This chain uses TRBV5-1 with TRBJ1-6; D is possibly TRBD1 (5 bases). V was pared by 1 base and J by 6 bases, with 11 bases between. The germline V gene has CDR1 SGHRS and CDR2 YFSETQ. The CDR3 runs 15 residues. The CDR3 spells CASSLPGLINSPLHF. CDR3 bases: TGCGCCAGCAGCTTGCCGGGACTTATTAATTCACCCCTCCACTTT.

The chain recombines TRBV14 with TRBJ2-2, with D unclear. Trimming left V 0 bases short and J 0 bases short, with 8 bases between. Germline values: CDR1 SGHDN, CDR2 FVKESK. This CDR3 has 16 amino acids. The CDR3 DNA sequence: TGTGCCAGCAGCCAAGATAGAGTACCGAACACCGGGGAGCTGTTTTTT. Its translation is CASSQDRVPNTGELFF.

This clone showed up just once. V and J are TRBV15 and TRBJ2-5; no definite D call. The CDR3 contains 12 residues. V was shortened by 0 bases and J by 5 bases, with 4 bases between the two germline ends. Per the germline V gene, CDR1 is LNHNV and CDR2 is YYDKDF (reference sequence). In DNA, the CDR3 is TGTGCCACCAGCAGAGATTCGGAGACCCAGTACTTC. Protein sequence: CATSRDSETQYF.

The rearrangement links TRBV10-3 to TRBJ2-5, with 10 bases that match TRBD2. The CDR3 consists of 15 residues. Per germline, CDR1 ENHRY and CDR2 SYGVKD. Trimming removed 4 bases from V and 5 bases from J; junction bases left unmatched: 7. The CDR3 DNA follows: TGTGCCATCAGTGGGGCTTCTAGCGGGAGCGAGACCCAGTACTTC. Translation gives CAISGASSGSETQYF.

The genes are TRBV6-1 and TRBJ2-2, with D possibly matching TRBD1 (5 bases). The CDR3 consists of 15 residues. Germline assignment: CDR1 MNHNS and CDR2 SASEGT. The V gene lost 4 bases and the J gene lost 0 bases, with 9 bases spanning the gap. The CDR3 loop reads CASSAGPANTGELFF. Written as DNA, the CDR3 is TGTGCCAGCAGTGCAGGGCCCGCGAACACCGGGGAGCTGTTTTTT.

The chain carries TRBV11-2 and TRBJ2-5; TRBD2 might be the D (5 bases). The V gene lost 2 bases and the J gene lost 5 bases, with 9 bases spanning the gap. The CDR3 is 13 residues long. The germline gives CDR1 SGHAT, CDR2 FQNNGV. The CDR3: CASSLSQRETQYF. For the CDR3, the DNA is TGTGCCAGCAGCTTAAGCCAGCGGGAGACCCAGTACTTC.

The V call is TRBV20-1, the J call TRBJ2-7, with D hard to call. Trimming left V 4 bases short and J 2 bases short, with 6 bases between. The CDR3 sequence is 11 residues long. CDR1 and CDR2 from the germline V gene are DFQATT and SNEGSKA (reference sequence). For the CDR3, the DNA is TGCAGTGCTAACGCGGCCTACGAGCAGTACTTC. This gives the protein CSANAAYEQYF.

V and J are TRBV10-3 and TRBJ1-2; D is unclear. This CDR3 comprises 14 residues. V lost 6 bases to trimming and J lost 0 bases, with 11 bases between them. The germline V gene encodes CDR1 ENHRY and CDR2 SYGVKD. In nucleotides, the CDR3 is TGTGCCATCAGCGCAGATATACCTAACTATGGCTACACCTTC. Translating it yields CAISADIPNYGYTF.

The J gene is TRBJ2-1, the V gene TRBV5-5; 10 nucleotides match TRBD1. Trimming at V came to 4 bases and at J to 6 bases, leaving 1 base not matched to a gene. CDR1 SGHKS and CDR2 YYEKEE come from the germline V gene (reference sequence). The CDR3 length is 13 residues. CDR3 bases: TGTGCCAGCAGCCGACAGGGGGCCAATGAGCAGTTCTTC. This translates into CASSRQGANEQFF.

This clone was seen once. CDR3 DNA: TGTGCCAGCAGCTTTACGGGGACAGGGGGCTATGGCTACACCTTC. Its protein is CASSFTGTGGYGYTF. The chain links TRBV7-8 to TRBJ1-2; 11 bases map to TRBD1. CDR1 is SGHVS and CDR2 is FQNEAQ in the germline V gene. The CDR3 is made up of 15 amino acids. V was pared by 3 bases and J by 4 bases, with 4 bases of the junction left unmatched.

The gene calls are TRBV10-1 and TRBJ2-3, with TRBD2 as a possible D gene (6 bases). The CDR3 loop spans 14 amino acids. The germline gives CDR1 WNHNN, CDR2 SYGVQD (reference sequence). V lost 2 bases to trimming and J lost 0 bases, with 6 bases between them. The chain's CDR3 is CASSEGTSTDTQYF. In nucleotides, the CDR3 is TGCGCCAGCAGTGAGGGGACTAGCACAGATACGCAGTATTTT.

The chain carries TRBV10-3 and TRBJ2-3; 9 positions match TRBD1. V was pared by 6 bases and J by 2 bases, with 9 bases of the junction left unmatched. Germline CDR1 is ENHRY and CDR2 is SYGVKD. This CDR3 region has 16 residues. CDR3 nucleotide sequence: TGTGCCATCAGCTCACCTAGGACAGGGGACACAGATACGCAGTATTTT. It translates to CAISSPRTGDTDTQYF.

The chain links TRBV25-1 to TRBJ1-4; 8 bases line up with TRBD1. There are 13 residues in the CDR3. V dropped 6 bases and J dropped 6; count of bases not matched to a gene: 3. The germline gives CDR1 MGHDK, CDR2 SYGVNS. This chain's CDR3 is CASSQGADEKLFF. CDR3 nucleotides: TGTGCCAGCAGCCAGGGGGCAGATGAAAAACTGTTTTTT.

V gene TRBV5-1 combines with J gene TRBJ2-1; D gene unclear. From germline, CDR1 is SGHRS and CDR2 YFSETQ. Trimming removed 3 bases at V and 8 bases at J, with 15 bases between. The CDR3 extends over 14 amino acids. The chain's CDR3 is CASSSLGLGYEQFF. For the CDR3, the DNA is TGCGCCAGCAGCTCCCTGGGCCTCGGCTATGAGCAGTTCTTC.